The 5 T cell receptor beta chains reported below all come from one sample, sequenced in a study of T cell changes during pregnancy in multiple sclerosis. Measured with immunoSEQ multiplex PCR; TCRdb has only the in-frame clones, and not every one. The profile shows about 68,000 clones, approximately 90% of them singletons. The sequences come from peripheral blood, collected in the third trimester of pregnancy. The receptors were sampled from a female donor with multiple sclerosis, enrolled in a pregnancy study.

The J gene is TRBJ2-5, the V gene TRBV5-6; 8 bases match TRBD1. The CDR3 totals 15 residues. J lost 3 bases, V lost 4 bases, and 8 bases had no gene match. Germline V gene sequence: CDR1 SGHDT, CDR2 YYEEEE. Written as DNA, the CDR3 is TGTGCCAGCAGCCCCCTGTACAGGGGGGAAGAGACCCAGTACTTC. This codes for CASSPLYRGEETQYF.

The chain is built from TRBV7-9 and TRBJ2-7; 12 positions match TRBD2. Per the germline V gene, CDR1 is SEHNR and CDR2 is FQNEAQ (reference sequence). The junction had 15 bases not matched to a gene; V was cut back by 4 bases and J by 5 bases. The CDR3 consists of 18 residues. The CDR3 reads CASSSERTSGNTFHEQYF. CDR3 nucleotides: TGTGCCAGCAGCTCAGAACGGACTAGCGGGAACACTTTCCACGAGCAGTACTTC.

This chain links TRBV7-8 with TRBJ1-1; 8 nucleotides match TRBD1. The J segment lost 0 bases and the V segment lost 5 bases, leaving 11 bases of the junction unmatched. Germline assignment: CDR1 SGHVS and CDR2 FQNEAQ. CDR3 size: 17 residues. The CDR3 region is CASSLPGQDFMNTEAFF. The CDR3 region has the DNA TGTGCCAGCAGCCTACCGGGACAGGATTTCATGAACACTGAAGCTTTCTTT.

The J gene is TRBJ1-5, the V gene TRBV21-1; the DNA was not compared with TRBD1, the D call given in the table. TRBV21-1 constitutes a pseudogene. The CDR3 is made up of 18 amino acids. CDR3 sequence: CASTPVGQDICPNQPQHF. For the CDR3, the DNA is TGTGCCAGCACTCCAGTGGGACAGGATATCTGCCCGAACCAGCCCCAGCATTTT.

The rearrangement joins TRBV27 to TRBJ1-2; 7 nucleotides match TRBD1. The length of the CDR3 is 20 residues. In germline, CDR1 is MNHEY, CDR2 SMNVEV (reference sequence). Trimming removed 7 bases from V and 8 bases from J; junction bases left unmatched: 31. For the CDR3, the DNA is TGTGCCAGCACCAATATCGCCCCCGGGACAGTGGATCCACAACGAGGGGGCTACACCTTC. Encoded protein: CASTNIAPGTVDPQRGGYTF.